What follows describes a single TCR beta chain. The antigen remains undetermined. The record originates from a study of CD4+ T cells in melanoma. The assay was immunoSEQ multiplex PCR, and TCRdb's table has in-frame clones only and misses some. The sample comprises around 100,000 clones, 92% of which are singletons, and 3.3% rests with the top ten. Overall study results and limits: CD8+ T cell, macrophage and B cell function reportedly correlated with neoantigen-specific CD4+ T cells. Reportedly, melanoma neoantigen-specific CD4+ T cells showed varied differentiation states.

The sequencing input was peripheral blood. The receptor was isolated from a human donor with melanoma.

CDR3 sequence (DNA): TGCAGCGTTGGCGGAGTCTCCTACGAGCAGTACTTC. As protein: CSVGGVSYEQYF. The chain carries TRBV29-1 and TRBJ2-5; D uncertain. The J call is doubtful: the DNA matches TRBJ2-7 better. Germline loops: CDR1 SQVTM, CDR2 ANQGSEA. The length of the CDR3 is 12 residues.